Presented here are 4 T cell receptor beta chains from one specimen sequenced in a study of human T cells and chemical hapten exposure. A single record per CDR3 protein comes from TCRdb applying MiXCR to the RACE reads. The table shows around 340,000 distinct CDR3 sequences, with around 7% occurring only once. The time point was: patch test 1, 2 weeks after DPC sensitization. Specified treatment: therapeutic diphenylcyclopropenone sensitization with weekly scalp DPC. The sequencing used whole blood, collected in connection with sensitization to the hapten diphenylcyclopropenone (DPC). Source of these receptors: a woman younger than 30 with alopecia areata. Some clones in this sample may be carry-over from other donors' samples.

At least ten counts were recorded for this clonotype. The chain joins TRBV4-2 to TRBJ2-6; D is ambiguous. Trimming took 1 base from V and 1 from J, leaving 8 bases between them. Germline CDR1 and CDR2: LGHNA and YNFKEQ. This CDR3 region has 16 residues. CDR3: CASSQAQASGANVLTF. In DNA, the CDR3 is TGTGCCAGCAGCCAAGCCCAGGCGTCTGGGGCCAACGTCCTGACTTTC.

This clonotype has a handful of counts. This chain uses TRBV7-2 with TRBJ1-2; 7 bases fit TRBD1. V shed 6 bases and J 2 bases; nucleotides not matched to a gene: 3. Germline V gene data show CDR1 as SGHTA and CDR2 as FQGNSA. The CDR3 has 13 amino acids. DNA of the CDR3: TGTGCCAGCAGGCAGACAGGGAACTATGGCTACACCTTC. The encoded protein is CASRQTGNYGYTF.

The J gene is TRBJ1-5, the V gene TRBV6-5; unclear D gene. The germline V gene has CDR1 MNHEY and CDR2 SVGAGI. CDR3 length: 14 amino acids. Trimming shortened V by 0 bases and J by 9 bases, and 12 bases separated the two germline ends. CDR3 residues: CASSYSTDARPQHF. The CDR3 DNA is TGTGCCAGCAGTTACTCCACCGACGCGCGGCCCCAGCATTTT.

This chain joins TRBV25-1 and TRBJ2-5; D not resolved. Germline-derived CDR1 and CDR2 are MGHDK and SYGVNS. The CDR3 sequence is 14 residues long. Trimming removed 2 bases at V and 2 bases at J, with 9 bases between. CDR3 nucleotide sequence: TGTGCCAGCAGTGAAGTCCGGCAACAAGAGACCCAGTACTTC. It codes for CASSEVRQQETQYF.